A selection of T cell receptor beta chains follows, all from one sample in a study of blood T cell repertoires in COVID-19. Data came from immunoSEQ multiplex PCR; TCRdb stores just in-frame clones and leaves some out. The sample contains 200,000 to 250,000 clones, about 83% of which appear only once. Sequencing used peripheral blood. All receptors derive from a woman under 40 with COVID-19, enrolled during active disease. Both conserved end residues are part of each CDR3. The D gene is left open where the match is weak. Size is omitted from some rows. Given values are once, few, many or a class for expanded clones.

>-|few|TRBV29-1|TRBJ1-5
CSVARGTQPQHF
TGCAGCGTTGCCCGAGGTACTCAGCCCCAGCATTTT
>-|-|TRBV4-3|TRBJ2-7
CASSPRTGSYEQYF
TGCGCCAGCAGCCCACGAACAGGATCCTACGAGCAGTACTTC
>TRBD1|-|TRBV19|TRBJ2-7
CASRRQGDASYEQYF
TGTGCCAGTAGGAGACAGGGGGATGCCTCCTACGAGCAGTACTTC
>-|-|TRBV7-2|TRBJ2-2
CASSLARGAGELFF
TGTGCCAGCAGCTTAGCCAGGGGAGCCGGGGAGCTGTTTTTT
>TRBD1|-|TRBV6-5|TRBJ1-1
CASRVTGGFTEAFF
TGTGCCAGCAGAGTGACAGGGGGCTTCACTGAAGCTTTCTTT
>-|-|TRBV6-2/TRBV6-3|TRBJ1-2
CASSYSLATSGGYTF
TGTGCCAGCAGTTACTCGTTGGCGACTTCAGGGGGCTACACCTTC
>-|-|TRBV5-3|TRBJ1-4
CARSAQGSANEKLFF
TGTGCCAGAAGCGCCCAGGGGTCGGCTAATGAAAAACTGTTTTTT
>-|-|TRBV10-3|TRBJ1-3
CAIKPGTLFSGNTIYF
TGTGCCATCAAGCCAGGGACTCTTTTCTCTGGAAACACCATATATTTT
>TRBD2|-|TRBV4-3|TRBJ2-1
CASSPMTSGDSYNEQFF
TGCGCCAGCAGCCCTATGACTAGCGGGGACTCCTACAATGAGCAGTTCTTC
>-|-|TRBV20-1|TRBJ1-5
CSARQGQPQHF
TGCAGTGCTAGACAGGGTCAGCCCCAGCATTTT
>-|-|TRBV28|TRBJ1-1
CASSPGGGEAFF
TGTGCCAGCAGTCCGGGAGGAGGTGAAGCTTTCTTT
>-|-|TRBV19|TRBJ1-5
CASSPRVTGLDQPQHF
TGTGCCAGTAGTCCCCGAGTTACAGGGTTAGATCAGCCCCAGCATTTT
>-|-|TRBV5-1|TRBJ1-2
CASSLGQVGYGYTF
TGCGCCAGCAGCTTGGGGCAGGTCGGCTATGGCTACACCTTC
>-|-|TRBV19|TRBJ2-6
CASSTGQPGANVLTF
TGTGCCAGTAGTACCGGACAACCGGGGGCCAACGTCCTGACTTTC
>-|few|TRBV11-3|TRBJ2-7
CASSLRASASYEQYF
TGTGCCAGCAGCTTAAGGGCTAGCGCCTCCTACGAGCAGTACTTC
>TRBD1|once|TRBV2|TRBJ2-7
CASSLDRDEQYF
TGTGCCAGCAGTCTGGACAGGGACGAGCAGTACTTC
>-|once|TRBV30|TRBJ1-1
CAWSRLQENTEAFF
TGTGCCTGGAGCCGGTTACAGGAGAACACTGAAGCTTTCTTT
>-|-|TRBV2|TRBJ2-7
CASNSRDISYEQYF
TGTGCCAGCAATTCTAGGGACATCTCCTACGAGCAGTACTTC
>-|-|TRBV5-5|TRBJ2-7
CASSLVQTYEQYF
TGTGCCAGCAGCTTGGTCCAAACCTACGAGCAGTACTTC
>TRBD2|-|TRBV15|TRBJ2-3
CATSLPGLAGGPRTDTQYF
TGTGCCACCAGCTTACCCGGACTAGCGGGGGGGCCTAGGACAGATACGCAGTATTTT
>-|-|TRBV4-3|TRBJ2-2
CASSQVITGTGELFF
TGCGCCAGCAGCCAAGTAATAACGGGAACGGGGGAGCTGTTTTTT
>-|once|TRBV3-1/TRBV3-2|TRBJ2-3
CASSQDVLSTDTQYF
TGTGCCAGCAGCCAAGACGTGCTAAGCACAGATACGCAGTATTTT